This T cell receptor (beta chain) originates from a study of PD-1 blockade in classical Hodgkin lymphoma. After autologous stem cell transplantation all patients relapsed, and prior brentuximab vedotin exposure differed between cohorts. Clones were read by immunoSEQ multiplex PCR, and TCRdb kept only the in-frame ones, dropping some. The table has 150,000 or so clones, 78% seen once. With regard to this clone: Its antigen remains unidentified.

This CDR3 spans 16 amino acids. The junction had 5 bases not matched to a gene; V was cut back by 3 bases and J by 4 bases. CDR1 ENHRY and CDR2 SYGVKD come from the germline V gene. Study outcomes and limitations: Before treatment, complete responders showed about the same diversity as newly diagnosed patients. Reports indicated that newly diagnosed patients had lower baseline TCR diversity than healthy donors did.

Specimen: peripheral blood mononuclear cells (PBMCs), collected before the second cycle of nivolumab. This chain uses TRBV10-3 with TRBJ2-1, with 11 nucleotides matching TRBD2. The source is a human donor with classical Hodgkin lymphoma. CDR3 sequence reads: CAISEWVAGGYNEQFF. For the CDR3, the DNA is TGTGCCATCAGTGAATGGGTAGCGGGGGGGTACAATGAGCAGTTCTTC.